This passage covers 8 T cell receptor beta chains from one sample sequenced in a study of blood T cell repertoires in COVID-19. Profiled with immunoSEQ multiplex PCR; TCRdb holds only in-frame clones, not every one. The sample holds some 100,000 clones, about 86% seen once. The sample taken for sequencing was peripheral blood. The receptors here all came from a woman in her sixties or seventies with acute or convalescent COVID-19.

This chain joins TRBV3-1 (or the pseudogene TRBV3-2) and TRBJ2-1; 13 bases are a match to TRBD2. The CDR3 has 15 residues. In germline, CDR1 is LGHDT, CDR2 YNNKEL (reference sequence). J lost 7 bases, V lost 5 bases, and 5 bases had no gene match. The CDR3 region has the DNA TGTGCCAGCAGCATACTAGCGGGGGGGCGGAATGAGCAGTTCTTC. This codes for CASSILAGGRNEQFF.

The rearrangement joins TRBV21-1 to TRBJ2-1; TRBD2, the table's D call, lacks a check against the DNA. TRBV21-1 is a documented pseudogene. The length of the CDR3 is 10 residues. The CDR3 coding sequence is TGTGCCAGCATCTCCAATGAGCAGTTCTTC. It codes for CASISNEQFF.

This clone has only a few counts. The chain is built from TRBV11-2 and TRBJ2-7; TRBD1 aligns across 7 bases. V was clipped by 4 bases and J by 1 base; unmatched bases: 4. Germline lookup yields CDR1 SGHAT and CDR2 FQNNGV. The CDR3 is made up of 14 amino acids. The CDR3 bases are TGTGCCAGCAGCTACCGGGACAGTTCCTACGAGCAGTACTTC. It is translated as CASSYRDSSYEQYF.

The chain joins TRBV5-6 to TRBJ1-1; D might be TRBD1 (5 bases). CDR1 is SGHDT, CDR2 YYEEEE, per germline. The CDR3 contains 15 residues. Trimming removed 3 bases from V and 0 bases from J, with 12 bases in between. CDR3 protein: CASSWGGDMNTEAFF. As DNA, the CDR3 is TGTGCCAGCAGCTGGGGAGGGGATATGAACACTGAAGCTTTCTTT.

This rearrangement joins TRBV28 to TRBJ2-7; possibly TRBD2 for D (5 bases). V dropped 2 bases and J dropped 3 bases, with 14 bases sitting between them. CDR1 MDHEN and CDR2 SYDVKM come from the germline V gene. The CDR3 is made up of 15 amino acids. The CDR3 protein is CASSLRVSEHYEQYF. DNA for the CDR3: TGTGCCAGCAGTTTACGGGTTAGCGAACACTACGAGCAGTACTTC. Full variable domain (rest looked up from reference TRBV28 and TRBJ2-7): DVKVTQSSRYLVKRTGEKVFLECVQDMDHENMFWYRQDPGLGLRLIYFSYDVKMKEKGDIPEGYSVSREKKERFSLILESASTNQTSMYLCASSLRVSEHYEQYFGPGTRLTVT.

The gene calls are TRBV10-3 and TRBJ2-7; 8 positions agree with TRBD1. CDR1 ENHRY and CDR2 SYGVKD come from the germline V gene. There are 12 residues in the CDR3. With V trimmed by 11 bases and J by 6 bases, 9 bases remained unmatched. In nucleotides, the CDR3 is TGTGCCGTCCGGACAGGGCAAGGCGAGCAGTACTTC. This codes for CAVRTGQGEQYF.

The DNA for the CDR3 is TGTGCCAGCAGCGTAGTTGAGACAACCTATGGCTACACCTTC. Protein sequence: CASSVVETTYGYTF. The rearrangement uses TRBV9 and TRBJ1-2; the D is unclear. Germline V gene sequence: CDR1 SGDLS, CDR2 YYNGEE. There are 14 residues in the CDR3. Trimming took 0 bases from V and 4 from J, leaving 10 bases between them. The full variable domain, its missing parts supplied by reference TRBV9 and TRBJ1-2, is DSGVTQTPKHLITATGQRVTLRCSPRSGDLSVYWYQQSLDQGLQFLIQYYNGEERAKGNILERFSAQQFPDLHSELNLSSLELGDSALYFCASSVVETTYGYTFGSGTRLTVV.

The gene calls are TRBV24-1 and TRBJ2-1, with TRBD2 matching over 13 bases. The CDR3 loop spans 18 amino acids. J was trimmed by 3 bases and V by 4 bases; bases with no gene match: 8. CDR1 is KGHDR and CDR2 is SFDVKD in the germline V gene. This CDR3 reads CATSEESRLAGGYNEQFF. CDR3 in DNA: TGTGCCACCAGTGAAGAGAGTCGACTAGCGGGGGGCTACAATGAGCAGTTCTTC.